This TCR beta chain was sequenced in a study of shared clonotypes between healthy human individuals. The repertoire was sequenced with immunoSEQ multiplex PCR; TCRdb's copy has only in-frame clones and lacks some. The repertoire holds about 520,000 clones, with around 73% as singletons. The sample was PBMCs. The clonotype was recovered from a woman aged 35 to 49 in good health. Some clones in this sample may be carry-over from other donors' samples.

For the CDR3, the DNA is TGTGCCAGCAGTTTGGCGGGAGAAAAACTGTTTTTT. It is translated as CASSLAGEKLFF. This chain uses TRBV28 with TRBJ1-4, with no clear D. Germline CDR1 and CDR2: MDHEN and SYDVKM. The ends were cut back, 3 bases at V and 8 bases at J, with 7 bases in the middle. This CDR3 region has 12 residues.